This paragraph covers one T cell receptor beta chain sequence. No antigen is known for it. The sample is drawn from a study of CD8 T cells in ankylosing spondylitis. Overall study results and limits: A CD8+ phenotype characterized the disease-linked clones, which were relatively rare in peripheral blood. Prior work had noted some motif variants in reactive arthritis blood and synovial fluid. There was reportedly significant enrichment of clones that were disease-linked in matched ankylosing spondylitis synovial fluid.

Quantitative 5'-RACE with molecular barcodes generated TCR beta libraries. TCRdb called the 5' RACE reads again in MiXCR, with one record for every CDR3 protein. Of about 190,000 distinct CDR3 sequences listed, about an eighth are singletons. The germline V gene encodes CDR1 SGHVS and CDR2 FQNEAQ. Trimming took 0 bases from V and 1 from J, leaving 12 bases between them. The CDR3 has 16 amino acids. The sequenced sample consisted of blood, either unsorted or a sorted T cell fraction (not recorded which). The chain uses TRBV7-8 and TRBJ2-5; D gene uncertain. This receptor was taken from a female donor with ankylosing spondylitis or in good health (not recorded which). The CDR3 nucleotides read TGTGCCAGCAGCTTAGCGGCGACACAGATCCAAGAGACCCAGTACTTC. It specifies CASSLAATQIQETQYF.